This TCR beta chain was identified in a study of CXCR3-negative and CXCR3-positive naive CD8 T cells. A word on this clonotype: Its antigen is unknown.

5' RACE that incorporated UMI labels was used to prepare the TRB cDNA libraries. TCRdb derives one entry per CDR3 protein from the 5' RACE reads, leaving out DNA. This sample lists roughly 110,000 distinct CDR3 sequences; its ten largest clones have roughly 0.4%. CDR1 is SEHNR and CDR2 is FQNEAQ in the germline V gene (reference sequence). This CDR3 has 16 residues. Study-level findings and limits: TRB CDR3 hydrophobicity was greater in CXCR3-positive naive cells than in CXCR3-negative naive cells. Within a donor, both naive subsets shared TRBV-TRBJ usage, unlike memory cells.

Source material: naive CXCR3+ CD8+ T cells from blood. Subset denoted: CD45RO-CCR7+CD27+CD95- naive CD8+ T cells expressing CXCR3 (TNR3+). The TCR originated in a human donor in good health. Some clones in this sample may be carry-over from other donors' samples. The rearrangement links TRBV7-9 to TRBJ1-1; there is no DNA to check the TCRdb D call of TRBD1. This CDR3 is CASSSDRDRENTEAFF. The full variable domain, its missing parts supplied by reference TRBV7-9 and TRBJ1-1, is DTGVSQNPRHKITKRGQNVTFRCDPISEHNRLYWYRQTLGQGPEFLTYFQNEAQLEKSRLLSDRFSAERPKGSFSTLEIQRTEQGDSAMYLCASSSDRDRENTEAFFGQGTRLTVV.